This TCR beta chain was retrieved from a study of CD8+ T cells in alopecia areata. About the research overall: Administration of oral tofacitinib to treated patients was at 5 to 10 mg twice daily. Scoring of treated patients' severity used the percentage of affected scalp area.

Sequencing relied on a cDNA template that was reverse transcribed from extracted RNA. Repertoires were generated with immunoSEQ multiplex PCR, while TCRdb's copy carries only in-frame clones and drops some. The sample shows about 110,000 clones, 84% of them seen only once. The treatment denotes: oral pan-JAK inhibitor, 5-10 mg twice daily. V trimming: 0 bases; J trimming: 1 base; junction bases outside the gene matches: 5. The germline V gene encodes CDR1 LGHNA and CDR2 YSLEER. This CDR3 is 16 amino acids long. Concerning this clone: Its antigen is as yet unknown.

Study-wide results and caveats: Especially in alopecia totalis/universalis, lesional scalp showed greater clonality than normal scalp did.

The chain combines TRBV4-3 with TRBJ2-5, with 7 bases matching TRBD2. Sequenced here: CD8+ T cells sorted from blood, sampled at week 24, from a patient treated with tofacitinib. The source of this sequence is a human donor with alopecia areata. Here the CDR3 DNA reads TGCGCCAGCAGCCAAGACCCCGGACTAGTCCAAGAGACCCAGTACTTC. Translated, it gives CASSQDPGLVQETQYF.